These T cell receptor beta chains were read from a single sample in a study of blood T cell repertoires in COVID-19. Produced via immunoSEQ multiplex PCR; TCRdb's table is partial and in-frame only. The table shows around 100,000 clones, with around 66% occurring only once. The sequencing sample was made of peripheral blood. Receptor source: a man older than 75 with acute or convalescent COVID-19. Both conserved end residues are part of each CDR3. Each record gives: clone size, J gene, V gene, D gene, CDR3 protein, CDR3 DNA. The D gene is left open where the match is weak. Size is stated for part of the rows, as once, few or many counts, or as a class when the clone is expanded.

>once|TRBJ2-1|TRBV6-5|TRBD1
CASSYSYRGLYNEQFF
TGTGCCAGCAGTTACTCGTACAGGGGGCTCTACAATGAGCAGTTCTTC
>NA|TRBJ2-2|TRBV11-1|NA
CASSFDTVKNTGELFF
TGTGCCAGCAGCTTCGATACGGTAAAAAACACCGGGGAGCTGTTTTTT
>NA|TRBJ1-1|TRBV2|NA
CASRSTLNTEAFF
TGTGCCAGCAGAAGCACCTTGAACACTGAAGCTTTCTTT
>NA|TRBJ2-2|TRBV7-3|TRBD2
CASRHGSSGNTGELFF
TGTGCCAGCAGACATGGTTCTAGCGGCAACACCGGGGAGCTGTTTTTT
>NA|TRBJ2-1|TRBV11-3|TRBD2
CASSPGAREGDEQFF
TGTGCCAGCAGCCCCGGGGCCCGGGAGGGCGATGAGCAGTTCTTC
>NA|TRBJ1-1|TRBV10-1|NA
CASSDGLDAFF
TGCGCCAGCAGTGACGGACTAGACGCTTTCTTT
>few|TRBJ2-1|TRBV4-3|NA
CASSQDPEGNNEQFF
TGCGCCAGCAGCCAGGACCCAGAGGGAAACAATGAGCAGTTCTTC
>once|TRBJ2-3|TRBV7-2|NA
CASSSSRGPRGDTQYF
TGTGCCAGCAGCTCCTCCCGCGGCCCCCGAGGAGATACGCAGTATTTT
>NA|TRBJ2-7|TRBV7-9|NA
CASSLLSGIEQYF
TGTGCCAGCAGCTTATTATCGGGGATCGAGCAGTACTTC
>NA|TRBJ2-7|TRBV6-5|NA
CASSPRGRSSYEQYF
TGTGCCAGCAGCCCCAGGGGAAGGAGCTCCTACGAGCAGTACTTC
>NA|TRBJ2-5|TRBV9|TRBD1
CASSLGTGEATQYF
TGTGCCAGCAGCTTGGGGACAGGGGAGGCGACCCAGTACTTC
>NA|TRBJ2-1|TRBV12-5|TRBD2
CASGLGLAGGDEQFF
TGTGCTAGTGGTTTGGGGTTGGCGGGAGGGGATGAGCAGTTCTTC
>NA|TRBJ1-1|TRBV19|TRBD1
CASSPAGTGTAEAFF
TGTGCCAGTAGTCCCGCCGGGACAGGGACGGCTGAAGCTTTCTTT
>NA|TRBJ1-6|TRBV6-6|NA
CASSRPGAPNSPLHF
TGTGCCAGCAGTCGTCCGGGAGCCCCTAATTCACCCCTCCACTTT
>NA|TRBJ2-7|TRBV14|NA
CASSRDGGTLVYF
TGTGCCAGCAGCCGGGATGGAGGGACTTTAGTGTACTTC
>NA|TRBJ2-1|TRBV7-2|TRBD2
CASSLSGTSKGEQFF
TGTGCCAGCAGCTTATCGGGGACTAGCAAAGGTGAGCAGTTCTTC
>NA|TRBJ2-3|TRBV9|TRBD1
CASSFRQGRTDTQYF
TGTGCCAGCAGCTTCCGACAGGGGCGCACAGATACGCAGTATTTT
>NA|TRBJ2-1|TRBV9|NA
CASSVDSTVRSEQFF
TGTGCCAGCAGCGTAGATAGTACCGTGAGGAGTGAGCAGTTCTTC
>NA|TRBJ2-5|TRBV7-2|TRBD1
CASSAGTVETQYF
TGTGCCAGCAGCGCCGGGACAGTAGAGACCCAGTACTTC
>NA|TRBJ2-3|TRBV28|NA
CASEGGLITDTQYF
TGTGCCAGTGAGGGGGGGCTAATCACAGATACGCAGTATTTT
>few|TRBJ2-2|TRBV15|NA
CATSSFSGGLHNTGELFF
TGTGCCACCAGCAGCTTCTCCGGAGGACTACATAACACCGGGGAGCTGTTTTTT
>few|TRBJ1-4|TRBV12-3/TRBV12-4|NA
CASSFKQGEKLFF
TGTGCCAGCAGTTTCAAACAGGGTGAAAAACTGTTTTTT
>NA|TRBJ2-5|TRBV5-1|NA
CASSSGTAGETQYF
TGCGCCAGCAGCTCCGGGACAGCGGGAGAGACCCAGTACTTC
>NA|TRBJ2-7|TRBV7-2|NA
CASSFREVSYEQYF
TGTGCCAGCAGCTTTAGGGAGGTCTCCTACGAGCAGTACTTC
>few|TRBJ2-2|TRBV6-2/TRBV6-3|NA
CASSYPRGATNTGELFF
TGTGCCAGCAGTTACCCCCGGGGAGCTACGAACACCGGGGAGCTGTTTTTT
>NA|TRBJ1-2|TRBV6-4|TRBD1
CASSRDRRNGYTF
TGTGCCAGCAGCAGGGACAGGAGGAATGGCTACACCTTC
>NA|TRBJ2-1|TRBV6-4|NA
CASSVDFGSSDPTGDEQFF
TGTGCCAGCAGTGTTGATTTTGGGTCTAGCGATCCCACTGGGGATGAGCAGTTCTTC
>NA|TRBJ2-7|TRBV19|TRBD2
CASSVGLAVYEQYF
TGTGCCAGTAGTGTCGGACTAGCGGTCTACGAGCAGTACTTC
>NA|TRBJ1-2|TRBV18|TRBD1
CASSPRSTPAGGSYGYTF
TGTGCCAGCTCACCACGTAGCACTCCGGCAGGGGGGAGCTATGGCTACACCTTC
>few|TRBJ2-1|TRBV5-1|TRBD2
CASSRRTSGSADEQFF
TGCGCCAGCAGCCGGAGGACTAGCGGGAGTGCTGATGAGCAGTTCTTC
>NA|TRBJ1-5|TRBV30|TRBD1
CAWSAITGGTSNQPQHF
TGTGCCTGGAGTGCGATTACAGGGGGAACTAGCAATCAGCCCCAGCATTTT
>NA|TRBJ1-5|TRBV15|NA
CATSSGNQPQHF
TGTGCCACCAGTAGCGGCAATCAGCCCCAGCATTTT
>NA|TRBJ2-7|TRBV5-8|NA
CASSLQGRSSHEQYF
TGTGCCAGCAGCTTACAAGGAAGGAGCTCTCACGAGCAGTACTTC
>NA|TRBJ1-1|TRBV2|NA
CASMRNSYLNTEAFF
TGTGCCAGCATGCGGAATTCGTACTTGAACACTGAAGCTTTCTTT
>NA|TRBJ2-1|TRBV7-2|TRBD2
CASSTSGGGYEQFF
TGTGCCAGCTCGACTAGCGGGGGAGGGTATGAGCAGTTCTTC
>NA|TRBJ2-2|TRBV7-9|NA
CASSLTERGTGELFF
TGTGCCAGCAGCCTGACGGAGCGTGGTACCGGGGAGCTGTTTTTT
>NA|TRBJ2-1|TRBV28|NA
CASSWGDEQFF
TGTGCCAGCAGTTGGGGGGATGAGCAGTTCTTC
>NA|TRBJ2-3|TRBV9|TRBD2
CASSLRAGGSTDTQYF
TGTGCCAGCAGCCTTCGAGCGGGGGGAAGCACAGATACGCAGTATTTT
>NA|TRBJ2-4|TRBV5-4|TRBD2
CASSPEAGENIQYF
TGTGCCAGCAGCCCGGAGGCGGGAGAGAACATTCAGTACTTC
>NA|TRBJ2-5|TRBV9|TRBD1
CASSVEGRGQETQYF
TGTGCCAGCAGCGTAGAAGGCAGGGGGCAAGAGACCCAGTACTTC
>NA|TRBJ2-3|TRBV5-6|NA
CASSLFADTQYF
TGTGCCAGCAGCTTGTTTGCGGATACGCAGTATTTT
>NA|TRBJ2-1|TRBV15|TRBD2
CATSRGGTTYNEQFF
TGTGCCACCAGCAGAGGAGGGACTACTTACAATGAGCAGTTCTTC
>NA|TRBJ1-5|TRBV7-9|NA
CASSGDTSNQPQHF
TGTGCCAGCAGCGGGGACACTTCAAATCAGCCCCAGCATTTT
>NA|TRBJ1-1|TRBV19|TRBD1
CASSRGGVTEAFF
TGTGCCAGTAGTAGAGGGGGCGTCACTGAAGCTTTCTTT
>NA|TRBJ2-2|TRBV5-4|NA
CASSSKTNTGELFF
TGTGCCAGCAGCTCAAAGACAAACACCGGGGAGCTGTTTTTT
>NA|TRBJ2-1|TRBV7-9|NA
CASRTGPYNEQFF
TGTGCCAGCAGAACAGGGCCCTACAATGAGCAGTTCTTC
>many|TRBJ2-7|TRBV5-6|TRBD1
CASSSTDRAYEQYF
TGTGCCAGCAGCTCCACCGACAGGGCCTACGAGCAGTACTTC
>NA|TRBJ2-2|TRBV27|NA
CASSLRWGFNTGELFF
TGTGCCAGCAGTTTACGCTGGGGCTTCAACACCGGGGAGCTGTTTTTT
>NA|TRBJ1-1|TRBV28|NA
CASSPPTGNTEAFF
TGTGCCAGCAGTCCGCCGACAGGGAACACTGAAGCTTTCTTT
>NA|TRBJ1-1|TRBV29-1|NA
CSVGDDTEAFF
TGCAGCGTTGGAGACGACACTGAAGCTTTCTTT
>NA|TRBJ2-2|TRBV18|NA
CASSPQGGLRLVGELFF
TGTGCCAGCTCACCTCAGGGGGGACTCCGTCTCGTCGGGGAGCTGTTTTTT
>NA|TRBJ1-5|TRBV18|NA
CASSSGVPFNQPQHF
TGTGCCAGCTCAAGCGGGGTTCCATTCAATCAGCCCCAGCATTTT
>NA|TRBJ2-1|TRBV5-1|TRBD1
CASSLGDRGNEQFF
TGCGCCAGCAGCTTGGGGGACAGGGGTAATGAGCAGTTCTTC
>NA|TRBJ2-1|TRBV30|TRBD2
CAWSGMSGGSYNEQFF
TGTGCCTGGAGTGGTATGAGCGGGGGGTCCTACAATGAGCAGTTCTTC